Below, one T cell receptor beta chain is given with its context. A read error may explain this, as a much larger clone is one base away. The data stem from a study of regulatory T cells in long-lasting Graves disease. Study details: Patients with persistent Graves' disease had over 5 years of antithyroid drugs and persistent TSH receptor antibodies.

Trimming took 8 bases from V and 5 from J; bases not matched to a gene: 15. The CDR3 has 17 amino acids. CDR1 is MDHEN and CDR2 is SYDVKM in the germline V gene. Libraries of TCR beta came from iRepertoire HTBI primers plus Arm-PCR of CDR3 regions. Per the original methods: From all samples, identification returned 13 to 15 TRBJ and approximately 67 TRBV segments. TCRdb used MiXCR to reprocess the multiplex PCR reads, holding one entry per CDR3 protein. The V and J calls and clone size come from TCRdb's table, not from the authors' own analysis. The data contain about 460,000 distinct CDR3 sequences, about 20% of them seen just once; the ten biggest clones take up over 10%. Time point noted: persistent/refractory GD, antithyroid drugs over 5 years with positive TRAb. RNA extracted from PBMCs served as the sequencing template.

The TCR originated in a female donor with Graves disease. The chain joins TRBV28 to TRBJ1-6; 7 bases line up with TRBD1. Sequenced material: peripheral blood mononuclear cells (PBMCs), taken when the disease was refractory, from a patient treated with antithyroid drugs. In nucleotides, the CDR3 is TGTGCCAGCGGATATAAACCCCAGGGACAGAATAATTCACCCCTCCACTTT. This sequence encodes CASGYKPQGQNNSPLHF.